The present TCR beta chain was sequenced within a study of blood T cell repertoires in COVID-19. Overall study context: The United States, Italy and Spain were the sources of the acute and convalescent COVID-19 samples. The cDNA or gDNA used as material had been derived from T cells, B-cell-depleted T cells, or PBMCs.

Germline values: CDR1 SGHTA, CDR2 FQGNSA. The trim removed 5 bases at V and 4 bases at J, leaving 11 bases unmatched. This CDR3 region has 16 residues. In the original workflow: How many nucleated cells were present was estimated from reference gene primer amplification. Method: immunoSEQ multiplex PCR; TCRdb's copy keeps in-frame clones and lacks some. Clonal size and the V and J genes are those of that table, whereas D and trimming came from the DNA. The table shows about 520,000 clones, with 80% to 90% occurring only once. The TCR was taken from a human donor in a cohort sampled during active COVID-19. The sequenced material came from peripheral blood. The gene calls are TRBV7-2 and TRBJ2-3, with 8 positions matching TRBD1. This CDR3 reads CASSPQGAIFADTQYF. In nucleotides, the CDR3 is TGTGCCAGCAGCCCTCAGGGGGCGATTTTCGCAGATACGCAGTATTTT.